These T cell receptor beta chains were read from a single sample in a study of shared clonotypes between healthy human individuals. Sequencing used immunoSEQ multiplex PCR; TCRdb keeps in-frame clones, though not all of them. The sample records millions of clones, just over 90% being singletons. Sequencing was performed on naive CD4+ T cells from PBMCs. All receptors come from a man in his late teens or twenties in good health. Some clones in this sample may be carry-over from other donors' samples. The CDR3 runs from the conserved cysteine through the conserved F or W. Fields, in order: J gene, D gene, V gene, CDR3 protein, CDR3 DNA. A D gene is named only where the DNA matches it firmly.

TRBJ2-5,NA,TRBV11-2,CASSRPAPTQYF,TGTGCCAGCAGCCGACCAGCTCCGACCCAGTACTTC
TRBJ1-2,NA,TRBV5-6,CASSLGSGGRSYGYTF,TGTGCCAGCAGCTTGGGGTCCGGGGGGCGATCCTATGGCTACACCTTC
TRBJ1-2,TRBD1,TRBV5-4,CASSLAGTVPYGYTF,TGTGCCAGCAGCCTGGCAGGGACAGTTCCCTATGGCTACACCTTC
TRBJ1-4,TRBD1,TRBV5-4,CASSGQGDEKLFF,TGTGCCAGCAGCGGACAGGGTGATGAAAAACTGTTTTTT
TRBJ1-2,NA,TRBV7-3,CASSRIGGRGYTF,TGTGCCAGCAGTCGGATAGGGGGTCGTGGCTACACCTTC
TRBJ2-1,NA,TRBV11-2,CASSSHNEQFF,TGTGCCAGCAGCAGCCACAATGAGCAGTTCTTC
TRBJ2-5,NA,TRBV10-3,CAISPIQGLKETQYF,TGTGCCATCAGCCCAATACAGGGACTGAAAGAGACCCAGTACTTC
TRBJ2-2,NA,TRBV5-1,CASSSSFGGTGELFF,TGCGCCAGCAGCTCGTCATTCGGTGGGACCGGGGAGCTGTTTTTT
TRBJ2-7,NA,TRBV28,CASSLWDRSYEQYF,TGTGCCAGCAGTTTATGGGACCGTTCCTACGAGCAGTACTTC
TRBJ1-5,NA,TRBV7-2,CASSLRGLSGQPQHF,TGTGCCAGCAGCTTACGGGGGCTTTCAGGTCAGCCCCAGCATTTT
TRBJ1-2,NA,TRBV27,CASSLLLAGRALGDGYTF,TGTGCCAGCAGTTTACTATTGGCAGGTCGGGCTTTGGGCGATGGCTACACCTTC
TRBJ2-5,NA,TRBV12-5,CASGGPQETQYF,TGTGCTAGTGGAGGTCCCCAAGAGACCCAGTACTTC
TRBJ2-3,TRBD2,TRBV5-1,CASSLGPSGRFTDTQYF,TGCGCCAGCAGCTTGGGCCCGAGCGGGAGGTTTACAGATACGCAGTATTTT
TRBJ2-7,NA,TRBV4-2,CASSQAPIFSSTVSYEQYF,TGTGCCAGCAGCCAAGCCCCGATTTTTTCGTCGACGGTATCCTACGAGCAGTACTTC
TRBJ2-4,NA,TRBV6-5,CASRPTELAKNIQYF,TGTGCCAGCAGACCGACAGAACTAGCCAAAAACATTCAGTACTTC